This T cell receptor (beta chain) is from a study of cytomegalovirus exposure and HLA in healthy donors. The study's findings and limits: Presence/absence analyses assumed roughly uniform sequencing depth across donors, which may not hold. The authors listed about 170 TCR beta chains as cytomegalovirus-associated.

About this clone: Its target is unknown.

The study ran its PCR with 60 Vbeta and 13 Jbeta primers. As handled by the study authors: There were around 78 million unique TCR beta chains by a later count, and about 12 million of them were shared. Assay: immunoSEQ multiplex PCR; the TCRdb copy retains only in-frame clones and omits some. Clone size and V and J calls were adopted from that table, with D and trimming inferred from the DNA. The sample yields 250,000 to 300,000 clones, about nine tenths seen once. Looked up from germline, CDR1 is MNHEY and CDR2 is SVGAGI. V lost 2 bases, J lost 8 bases, and 7 bases stayed unmatched. The CDR3 extends over 15 amino acids.

V is TRBV6-5 and J is TRBJ2-1; 9 nucleotides align to TRBD2. The sequence was obtained from a girl aged 2 to 10 in good health and CMV-seronegative. The source material was PBMCs. Here the CDR3 DNA reads TGTGCCAGCAGTTACAACGGGGTAGCGGGAGATGAGCAGTTCTTC. As protein: CASSYNGVAGDEQFF.